This is a list of T cell receptor beta chains from one sample in a study of blood T cell repertoires in COVID-19. Data came from immunoSEQ multiplex PCR; TCRdb stores just in-frame clones and leaves some out. Altogether roughly 400,000 clones are present, approximately 91% being singletons, with the ten largest covering roughly 0.9%. The sample was PBMCs or T cells enriched from blood (not recorded which). Receptors were obtained from a woman between 40 and 50 years old who had been exposed to COVID-19. The CDR3 runs from the conserved cysteine through the conserved F or W. A D gene is named only where the DNA matches it firmly. Not every row has a clone size; where given, it reads once, few, many or a size class.

D gene: TRBD1
CDR3 length: 13
clone size: few
J gene: TRBJ2-7
V gene: TRBV2
CDR3 DNA: TGTGCCATCCCGGGACAGGGAACCTACGAGCAGTACTTC
CDR3 protein: CAIPGQGTYEQYF

D gene: -
CDR3 length: 13
clone size: -
J gene: TRBJ2-2
V gene: TRBV5-4
CDR3 DNA: TGTGCCAGCAGCTTGGTAGGGGCCGGGGAGCTGTTTTTT
CDR3 protein: CASSLVGAGELFF

D gene: TRBD1
CDR3 length: 14
clone size: -
J gene: TRBJ1-1
V gene: TRBV27
CDR3 DNA: TGTGCCAGCAGGAGACAGGGGACGAACACTGAAGCTTTCTTT
CDR3 protein: CASRRQGTNTEAFF

D gene: -
CDR3 length: 14
clone size: -
J gene: TRBJ2-7
V gene: TRBV7-2
CDR3 DNA: TGTGCCAGCAGCTTAGAGGCGGGTGTGGACGAGCAGTACTTC
CDR3 protein: CASSLEAGVDEQYF

D gene: -
CDR3 length: 17
clone size: -
J gene: TRBJ2-7
V gene: TRBV21-1
CDR3 DNA: TGTGCCAGCAGCAAAGTTGAGCGCCCGCAGGGCCCCTACGAGCAGTACTTC
CDR3 protein: CASSKVERPQGPYEQYF

D gene: -
CDR3 length: 10
clone size: -
J gene: TRBJ2-1
V gene: TRBV3-1/TRBV3-2
CDR3 DNA: TGTGCCCCCACTCCCCATGAGCAGTTCTTC
CDR3 protein: CAPTPHEQFF

D gene: TRBD1
CDR3 length: 18
clone size: -
J gene: TRBJ2-7
V gene: TRBV6-1
CDR3 DNA: TGTGCCAGCAGTAAAGGGTATCGGTCCGGGACAGACTCCTACGAGCAGTACTTC
CDR3 protein: CASSKGYRSGTDSYEQYF

D gene: TRBD1
CDR3 length: 17
clone size: -
J gene: TRBJ1-5
V gene: TRBV27
CDR3 DNA: TGTGCCAGCAGTTTACGACAGGGCGGCGGGTCAGATCAGCCCCAGCATTTT
CDR3 protein: CASSLRQGGGSDQPQHF

D gene: -
CDR3 length: 15
clone size: once
J gene: TRBJ1-2
V gene: TRBV7-2
CDR3 DNA: TGTGCCAGCAGCTTAACCCCAGGGGCTAGCTATGGCTACACCTTC
CDR3 protein: CASSLTPGASYGYTF

D gene: -
CDR3 length: 11
clone size: -
J gene: TRBJ1-1
V gene: TRBV12-3/TRBV12-4
CDR3 DNA: TGTGCCAGCAGTTTGCGGAATGAAGCTTTCTTT
CDR3 protein: CASSLRNEAFF

D gene: TRBD1
CDR3 length: 15
clone size: -
J gene: TRBJ1-2
V gene: TRBV4-1
CDR3 DNA: TGCGCCAGCAGCCCCGGGACAGGGGGCGGCTATGGCTACACCTTC
CDR3 protein: CASSPGTGGGYGYTF

D gene: TRBD1
CDR3 length: 15
clone size: once
J gene: TRBJ1-3
V gene: TRBV9
CDR3 DNA: TGTGCCAGCAGCACCGGAACAGGGGTTGGAAACACCATATATTTT
CDR3 protein: CASSTGTGVGNTIYF

D gene: -
CDR3 length: 16
clone size: -
J gene: TRBJ1-4
V gene: TRBV5-1
CDR3 DNA: TGCGCCAGCAGCCTGAATCCGGGTGCAACTAATGAAAAACTGTTTTTT
CDR3 protein: CASSLNPGATNEKLFF